This T cell receptor beta chain was recovered during a study of early T cells in non-severe SARS-CoV-2 infection. At the level of the study: Bulk RNA isolated from unsorted whole blood underwent sequencing; chains were not paired.

This clonotype was seen many times. Antigen unknown. Via MiXCR, TCRdb re-called the 5' RACE reads, giving one row per CDR3 protein. The sample lists tens of thousands of distinct CDR3 sequences, over 9.5% occurring once. Study-wide points: Private and CD4 specificities were missed by VDJdb matching, which favored anti-spike CD8 responses.

There are 14 residues in the CDR3. Germline assignment: CDR1 WSHSY and CDR2 SAAADI. Trimming pared 3 bases from V and 6 bases from J, leaving 12 bases between. Source: whole blood, taken at baseline. V is TRBV10-2 and J is TRBJ2-1; D may be TRBD2 (6 bases). This TCR derives from an adult who was a healthcare worker with PCR-confirmed SARS-CoV-2 infection or an uninfected control (not recorded which). The CDR3 region is CASSDPQEGNEQFF. The CDR3 DNA is TGCGCCAGCAGTGACCCGCAGGAGGGCAATGAGCAGTTCTTC.